The next 17 T cell receptor beta chains were all read from a single sample in a study of cytomegalovirus exposure and HLA in healthy donors. PCR involved 60 Vbeta and 13 Jbeta primers. The protocol was immunoSEQ multiplex PCR, while the TCRdb copy is restricted to in-frame clones and leaves out a portion. This table holds some 160,000 clones, 60% to 80% found once. Sequenced material: PBMCs. The receptors stem from a male donor in good health and CMV-seronegative.

The chain has TRBV28 and TRBJ1-2; 8 positions agree with TRBD1. The CDR3 has 15 amino acids. Germline V gene lookup returns CDR1 MDHEN and CDR2 SYDVKM. V lost 3 bases and J lost 6; bases outside the gene matches: 9. The CDR3 spells CASSLGRTGRDGYTF. CDR3 nucleotides: TGTGCCAGCAGTTTGGGTCGGACAGGGCGGGATGGCTACACCTTC.

This clone appeared a few times. The rearrangement links TRBV28 to TRBJ2-6, with D unresolved. The CDR3 has 14 residues. CDR1 MDHEN and CDR2 SYDVKM come from the germline V gene. V lost 6 bases and J lost 2, with 8 bases in between. This chain's CDR3 is CASSLYPGANVLTF. As DNA, the CDR3 is TGTGCCAGCAGCCTCTATCCTGGGGCCAACGTCCTGACTTTC.

V usage is TRBV11-1 and J usage is TRBJ2-7; 9 nucleotides match TRBD1. V lost 5 bases, J lost 3 bases, and 5 bases stayed unmatched. The CDR3 has 14 amino acids. CDR1 is SGHAT, CDR2 FQDESV, per germline (reference sequence). The CDR3 reads CASSIRDRDYEQYF. In nucleotides, the CDR3 is TGTGCCAGCAGCATCCGGGACAGGGACTACGAGCAGTACTTC.

This chain links TRBV28 with TRBJ1-5; a possible D gene is TRBD1 (6 bases). Germline V gene sequence: CDR1 MDHEN, CDR2 SYDVKM. V was pared by 5 bases and J by 0 bases, with 17 bases between. The CDR3 is made up of 17 amino acids. CDR3 amino acids: CASSGPDRTSSNQPQHF. The CDR3 nucleotides are TGTGCCAGCAGTGGGCCGGACAGAACTTCTAGCAATCAGCCCCAGCATTTT.

The CDR3 DNA follows: TGTGCCAGCAGCTTAGATAGATGGCAGGTGAACACCGGGGAGCTGTTTTTT. Protein: CASSLDRWQVNTGELFF. This chain joins TRBV11-2 and TRBJ2-2; no clear D gene. V lost 0 bases, J lost 1 base, and 12 bases lay in between. This CDR3 region has 17 residues. Germline V gene sequence: CDR1 SGHAT, CDR2 FQNNGV.

The chain employs TRBV11-2 and TRBJ2-3; maybe TRBD1 (5 bases). Trimming shortened V by 0 bases and J by 4 bases, and 14 bases separated the two germline ends. CDR3 size: 16 residues. Germline V gives CDR1 SGHAT, CDR2 FQNNGV. Written as DNA, the CDR3 is TGTGCCAGCAGCTTAGAAGGGGCAGGGATGCCAGATACGCAGTATTTT. Protein: CASSLEGAGMPDTQYF.

This clone has just one count. The genes are TRBV29-1 and TRBJ2-7; D perhaps matches TRBD2 (5 bases). Trimming removed 4 bases from V and 0 bases from J, with 10 bases in between. Germline V lookup: CDR1 SQVTM, CDR2 ANQGSEA. There are 13 residues in the CDR3. CDR3 in DNA: TGCAGCGTTGCTGGCACTAGCTCCTACGAGCAGTACTTC. Translating gives CSVAGTSSYEQYF.

In its sample, this clone was seen a few times. The V and J genes are TRBV27 and TRBJ2-3, with a possible D match to TRBD1 (6 bases). Trimming left V 6 bases short and J 6 bases short, with 10 bases between. This CDR3 is built from 12 residues. Germline lookup yields CDR1 MNHEY and CDR2 SMNVEV (reference sequence). CDR3 sequence: CASSRGADTQYF. The DNA for the CDR3 is TGTGCCAGCAGCAGGGGAGCGGATACGCAGTATTTT.

J is TRBJ1-5 and V is TRBV7-2; D remains unclear. The germline V gene encodes CDR1 SGHTA and CDR2 FQGNSA. V shed 2 bases and J shed 5 bases, with 7 bases lying between them. The CDR3 is 13 residues long. The CDR3 spells CASSLTGYQPQHF. The CDR3 DNA sequence: TGTGCCAGCAGCTTAACGGGTTATCAGCCCCAGCATTTT.

This clone was recorded only once. The genes are TRBV19 and TRBJ1-5; maybe TRBD1 (5 bases). The CDR3 has 14 residues. Trimming took off 7 bases at V and 2 bases at J, with 12 bases between the two ends. Per germline, CDR1 LNHDA and CDR2 SQIVND (reference sequence). In DNA, the CDR3 is TGTGCCAGTACCAATGGGGCAGGCAATCAGCCCCAGCATTTT. Translating gives CASTNGAGNQPQHF.

V gene TRBV4-2 combines with J gene TRBJ2-3; no reliable D call. This CDR3 is 14 amino acids long. Germline CDR1 is LGHNA and CDR2 is YNFKEQ. V was shortened by 1 base and J by 6 bases, with 11 bases between the two germline ends. Written as DNA, the CDR3 is TGTGCCAGCAGCCAAGCGGGTCCCCCCGATACGCAGTATTTT. Translated, it gives CASSQAGPPDTQYF.

A few counts support this clone. This chain links TRBV6-5 with TRBJ1-6; 8 nucleotides line up with TRBD1. V was clipped by 6 bases and J by 5 bases; unmatched bases: 3. Germline assignment: CDR1 MNHEY and CDR2 SVGAGI. The CDR3 is made up of 14 amino acids. The chain's CDR3 is CASSRTGNNSPLHF. CDR3 nucleotide sequence: TGTGCCAGCAGCAGGACAGGGAATAATTCACCCCTCCACTTT.

This chain joins TRBV5-5 and TRBJ1-5; 8 nucleotides align to TRBD1. The CDR3 is 17 residues long. Germline V CDR1 and CDR2: SGHKS, YYEKEE (reference sequence). The V gene end was trimmed by 0 bases and the J gene end by 3 bases; junction bases not matched to a gene: 8. The CDR3 coding sequence is TGTGCCAGCAGCTTGGTGGCGGACAGGGCCGACAATCAGCCCCAGCATTTT. This codes for CASSLVADRADNQPQHF.

The CDR3 DNA reads as TGTGCCAGCAGCAGCGGGAGAGCGCCTAATTCTTACGAGCAGTACTTC. It encodes CASSSGRAPNSYEQYF. The chain uses TRBV9 and TRBJ2-7, with 8 positions matching TRBD2. With 4 bases clipped from V and 4 bases from J, the junction kept 13 bases outside the gene matches. Looked up from germline, CDR1 is SGDLS and CDR2 is YYNGEE. The CDR3 spans 16 residues. The variable domain in full, completed from reference TRBV9 and TRBJ2-7, reads DSGVTQTPKHLITATGQRVTLRCSPRSGDLSVYWYQQSLDQGLQFLIQYYNGEERAKGNILERFSAQQFPDLHSELNLSSLELGDSALYFCASSSGRAPNSYEQYFGPGTRLTVT.

This chain uses TRBV9 with TRBJ2-7; 10 bases map to TRBD2. This CDR3 is built from 17 residues. The V and J ends lost 0 bases and 7 bases, in that order; junction bases with no gene match: 13. Germline V gives CDR1 SGDLS, CDR2 YYNGEE. The CDR3, as DNA: TGTGCCAGCAGCGTAGGGCCGGGACTAGCGAGCCGGGGTGAGCAGTACTTC. This sequence encodes CASSVGPGLASRGEQYF.

The J gene is TRBJ2-2, the V gene TRBV5-8, with D unclear. The CDR3 spans 14 residues. V dropped 3 bases and J dropped 0 bases, with 6 bases sitting between them. Germline CDR1 and CDR2: SGHTS and YDEGEE. The CDR3 sequence: CASSSTPNTGELFF. The CDR3 DNA reads TGTGCCAGCAGCTCTACCCCGAACACCGGGGAGCTGTTTTTT.

The chain carries TRBV7-8 and TRBJ2-5; 7 bases agree with TRBD1. The germline V gene encodes CDR1 SGHVS and CDR2 FQNEAQ. CDR3 size: 17 residues. V was pared by 3 bases and J by 2 bases, with 12 bases of the junction left unmatched. The CDR3 is CASSFVTGVTWQETQYF. CDR3 DNA: TGTGCCAGCAGCTTTGTTACAGGGGTAACATGGCAAGAGACCCAGTACTTC.